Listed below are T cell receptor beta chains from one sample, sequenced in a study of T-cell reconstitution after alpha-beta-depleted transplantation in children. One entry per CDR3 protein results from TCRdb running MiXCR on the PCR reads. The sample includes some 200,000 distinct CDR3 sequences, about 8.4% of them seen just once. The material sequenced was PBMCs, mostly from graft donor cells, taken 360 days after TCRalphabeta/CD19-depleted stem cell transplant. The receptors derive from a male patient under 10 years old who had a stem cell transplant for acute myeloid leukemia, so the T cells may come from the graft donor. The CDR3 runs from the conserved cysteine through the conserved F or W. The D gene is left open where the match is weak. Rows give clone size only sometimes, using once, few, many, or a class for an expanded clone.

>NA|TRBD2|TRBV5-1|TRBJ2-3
TGCGCCAGCAGCTTGCCGGGACTAGCGTCCACAGATACGCGGTATTTT
CASSLPGLASTDTRYF
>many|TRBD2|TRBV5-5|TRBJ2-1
TGTGCCAGCAGAAGAGCGGGAGGGCCTTACAATGAGCAGTTCTTC
CASRRAGGPYNEQFF
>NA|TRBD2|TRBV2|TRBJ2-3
TGTGCCAGCAGTTTTACCCTCCGGACTAGCGGGGTGACAGATACGCAGTATTTT
CASSFTLRTSGVTDTQYF
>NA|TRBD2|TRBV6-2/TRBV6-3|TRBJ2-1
TGTGCCAGCAGTTACCCCCTAGCGGAGTATTACAATGAGCAGTTCTTC
CASSYPLAEYYNEQFF
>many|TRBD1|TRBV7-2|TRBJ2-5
TGTGCCAGCAGCTCGCAGGGGGCAGGGGAGACCCAGTACTTC
CASSSQGAGETQYF
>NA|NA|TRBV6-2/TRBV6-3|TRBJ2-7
TGTGCCAGCAGTTTTAGCGGAGGAACCTACGAGCAGTACTTC
CASSFSGGTYEQYF
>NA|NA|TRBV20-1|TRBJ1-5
TGCAGTGCTAGAGCTTACAGTAGCAATCAGCCCCAGCATTTT
CSARAYSSNQPQHF
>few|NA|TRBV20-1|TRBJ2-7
TGCAGTGCTAGAGCGTGGCCAAGCTCCTACGAGCAGTACTTC
CSARAWPSSYEQYF
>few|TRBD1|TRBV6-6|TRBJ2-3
TGTGCCAGCAGTCATACAGGGGCAGATACGCAGTATTTT
CASSHTGADTQYF
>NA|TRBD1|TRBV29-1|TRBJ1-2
TGCAGCGTTGAAAGGGACAGGGAATTTAGCTATGGCTACACCTTC
CSVERDREFSYGYTF
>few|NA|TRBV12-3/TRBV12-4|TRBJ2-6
TGTGCCAGCAGTTTTCGGGCAGGGGTTCTTTCTGGGGCCAACGTCCTGACTTTC
CASSFRAGVLSGANVLTF
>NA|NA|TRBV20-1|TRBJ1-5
TGCAGTGCTAGAGATCCGGCAGGAGGTCAGCCCCAGCATTTT
CSARDPAGGQPQHF
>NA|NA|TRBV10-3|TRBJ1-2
TGTGCCATCAGTGAGTCGACTCGAGGGGCCTATGGCTACACCTTC
CAISESTRGAYGYTF
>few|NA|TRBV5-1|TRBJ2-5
TGCGCCAGCAGCTTGTTTAGTGAGGAGACCCAGTACTTC
CASSLFSEETQYF
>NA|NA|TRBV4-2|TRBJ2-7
TGTGCCAGCAGCCAAGTTGGTAAGGGGACGATGTACGAGCAGTACTTC
CASSQVGKGTMYEQYF
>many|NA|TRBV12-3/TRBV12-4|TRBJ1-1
TGTGCCAGCAGTTCTTTAGGGGGCACTGAAGCTTTCTTT
CASSSLGGTEAFF
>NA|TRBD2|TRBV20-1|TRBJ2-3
TGCAGTGCTCCTCACCCGGGGGGGGGTGAAGATACGCAGTATTTT
CSAPHPGGGEDTQYF
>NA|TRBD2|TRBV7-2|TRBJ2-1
TGTGCCAGCAGCCTTTGGACTAGCGGGCATGAGCAGTTCTTC
CASSLWTSGHEQFF
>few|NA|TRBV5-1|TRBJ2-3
TGCGCCAGCAGCTTGTTGGGGATGGCAGATACGCAGTATTTT
CASSLLGMADTQYF
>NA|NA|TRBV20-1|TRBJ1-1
TGCAGTGCTAGAGAATGGTGGGACGGAGTACCTCACACTGAAGCTTTCTTT
CSAREWWDGVPHTEAFF
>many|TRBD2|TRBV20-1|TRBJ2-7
TGCAGTGCTAGAGATCGGCTAGCGGGAGGGCCTTTCCCCTACGAGCAGTACTTC
CSARDRLAGGPFPYEQYF
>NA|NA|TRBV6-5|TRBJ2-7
TGTGCCAGCAGTTACGGGCCTAGGGGCGAGCAGTACTTC
CASSYGPRGEQYF
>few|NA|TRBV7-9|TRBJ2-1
TGTGCCAGCAGCTTAAAGGGCGGCGGGGTCTCCTACAATGAGCAGTTCTTC
CASSLKGGGVSYNEQFF